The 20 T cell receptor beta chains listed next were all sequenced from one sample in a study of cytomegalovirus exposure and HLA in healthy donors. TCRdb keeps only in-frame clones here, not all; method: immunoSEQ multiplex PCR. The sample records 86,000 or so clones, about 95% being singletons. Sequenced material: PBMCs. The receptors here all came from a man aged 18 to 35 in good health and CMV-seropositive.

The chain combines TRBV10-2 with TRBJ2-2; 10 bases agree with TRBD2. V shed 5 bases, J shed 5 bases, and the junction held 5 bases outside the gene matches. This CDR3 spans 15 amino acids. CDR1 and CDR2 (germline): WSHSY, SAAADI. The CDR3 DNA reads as TGCGCCAGCAGTTCTAGCGGGAGTTGGACCGGGGAGCTGTTTTTT. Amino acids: CASSSSGSWTGELFF.

The CDR3 DNA is TGTGCCAGCAGCTTAGAGGCGGACACTGAAGCTTTCTTT. Protein: CASSLEADTEAFF. V gene TRBV7-9 combines with J gene TRBJ1-1, with D hard to call. The germline V gene has CDR1 SEHNR and CDR2 FQNEAQ (reference sequence). V was trimmed by 1 base and J by 3 bases, leaving 6 bases between them. This CDR3 region has 13 residues. Full variable domain (outside the CDR3, taken from reference TRBV7-9 and TRBJ1-1): DTGVSQNPRHKITKRGQNVTFRCDPISEHNRLYWYRQTLGQGPEFLTYFQNEAQLEKSRLLSDRFSAERPKGSFSTLEIQRTEQGDSAMYLCASSLEADTEAFFGQGTRLTVV.

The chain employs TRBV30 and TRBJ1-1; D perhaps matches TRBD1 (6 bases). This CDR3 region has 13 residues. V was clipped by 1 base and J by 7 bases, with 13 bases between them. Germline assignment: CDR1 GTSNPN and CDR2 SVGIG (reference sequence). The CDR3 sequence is CAWSEGTRGEAFF. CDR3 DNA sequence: TGTGCCTGGAGTGAGGGGACAAGGGGTGAAGCTTTCTTT.

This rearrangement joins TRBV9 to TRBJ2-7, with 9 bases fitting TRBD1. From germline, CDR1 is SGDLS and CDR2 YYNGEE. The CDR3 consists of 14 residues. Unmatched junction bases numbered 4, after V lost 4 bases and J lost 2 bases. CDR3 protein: CASSTRQGAYEQYF. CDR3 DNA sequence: TGTGCCAGCAGCACCCGACAGGGGGCCTACGAGCAGTACTTC.

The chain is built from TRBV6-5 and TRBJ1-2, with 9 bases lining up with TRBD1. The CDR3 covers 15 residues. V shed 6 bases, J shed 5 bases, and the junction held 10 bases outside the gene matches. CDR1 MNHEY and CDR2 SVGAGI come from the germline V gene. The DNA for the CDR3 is TGTGCCAGCAGGTCGACCGGGACAGGGACGTATGGCTACACCTTC. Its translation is CASRSTGTGTYGYTF.

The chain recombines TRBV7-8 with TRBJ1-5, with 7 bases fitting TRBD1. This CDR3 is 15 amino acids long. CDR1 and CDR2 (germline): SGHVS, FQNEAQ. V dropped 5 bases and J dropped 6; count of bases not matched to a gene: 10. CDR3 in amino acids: CASSQTGDLSQPQHF. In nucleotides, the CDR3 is TGTGCCAGCAGCCAAACAGGGGACCTAAGTCAGCCCCAGCATTTT. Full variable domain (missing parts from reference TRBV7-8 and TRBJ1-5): GAGVSQSPRYKVAKRGQDVALRCDPISGHVSLFWYQQALGQGPEFLTYFQNEAQLDKSGLPSDRFFAERPEGSVSTLKIQRTQQEDSAVYLCASSQTGDLSQPQHFGDGTRLSIL.

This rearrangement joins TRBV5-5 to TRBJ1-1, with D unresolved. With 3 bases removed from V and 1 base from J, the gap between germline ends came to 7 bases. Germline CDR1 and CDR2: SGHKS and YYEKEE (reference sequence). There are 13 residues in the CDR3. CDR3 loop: CASSSHTNTEAFF. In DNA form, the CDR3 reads TGTGCCAGCAGCTCCCACACGAACACTGAAGCTTTCTTT.

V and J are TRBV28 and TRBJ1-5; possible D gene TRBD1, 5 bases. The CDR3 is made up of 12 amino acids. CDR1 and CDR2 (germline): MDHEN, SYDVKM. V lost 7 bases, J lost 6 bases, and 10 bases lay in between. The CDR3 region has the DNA TGTGCCAGCATCGGGGGAGGTCAGCCCCAGCATTTT. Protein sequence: CASIGGGQPQHF.

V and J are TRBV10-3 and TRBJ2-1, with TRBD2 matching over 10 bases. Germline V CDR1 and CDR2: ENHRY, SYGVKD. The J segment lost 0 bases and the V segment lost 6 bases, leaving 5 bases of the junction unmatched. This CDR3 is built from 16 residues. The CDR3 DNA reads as TGTGCCATCAGACCCCCTAGCGGGAGCTCCTACAATGAGCAGTTCTTC. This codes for CAIRPPSGSSYNEQFF.

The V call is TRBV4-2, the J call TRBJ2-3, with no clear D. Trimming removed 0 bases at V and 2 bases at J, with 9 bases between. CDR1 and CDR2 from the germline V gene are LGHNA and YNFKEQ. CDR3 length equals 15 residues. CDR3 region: CASSQDLLYTDTQYF. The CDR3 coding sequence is TGTGCCAGCAGCCAAGATCTTTTATACACAGATACGCAGTATTTT.

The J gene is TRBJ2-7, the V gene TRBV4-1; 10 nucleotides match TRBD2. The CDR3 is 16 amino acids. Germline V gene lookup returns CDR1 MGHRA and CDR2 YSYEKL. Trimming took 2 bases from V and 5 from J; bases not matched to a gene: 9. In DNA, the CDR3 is TGCGCCAGCAGCCAAATAGCGGGAGGCCCCCCCAACGAGCAGTACTTC. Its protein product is CASSQIAGGPPNEQYF.

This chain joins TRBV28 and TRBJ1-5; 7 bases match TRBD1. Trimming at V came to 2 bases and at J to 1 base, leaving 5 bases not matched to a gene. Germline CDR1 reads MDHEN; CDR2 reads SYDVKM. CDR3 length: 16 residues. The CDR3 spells CASSLPGQMSNQPQHF. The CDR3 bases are TGTGCCAGCAGTTTACCGGGACAGATGAGCAATCAGCCCCAGCATTTT.

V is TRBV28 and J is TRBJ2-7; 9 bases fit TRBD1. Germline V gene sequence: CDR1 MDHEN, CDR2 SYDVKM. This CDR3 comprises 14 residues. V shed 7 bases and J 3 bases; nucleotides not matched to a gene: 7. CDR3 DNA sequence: TGTGCCAGCACCTCGGGACAGGGATACTACGAGCAGTACTTC. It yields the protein CASTSGQGYYEQYF.

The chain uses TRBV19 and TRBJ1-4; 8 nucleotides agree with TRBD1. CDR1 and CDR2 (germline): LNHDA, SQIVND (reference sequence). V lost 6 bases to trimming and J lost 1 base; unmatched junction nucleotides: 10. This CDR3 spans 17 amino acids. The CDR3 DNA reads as TGTGCCAGTAGAAGACAGGGGACTGCAAGAACTAATGAAAAACTGTTTTTT. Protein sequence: CASRRQGTARTNEKLFF.

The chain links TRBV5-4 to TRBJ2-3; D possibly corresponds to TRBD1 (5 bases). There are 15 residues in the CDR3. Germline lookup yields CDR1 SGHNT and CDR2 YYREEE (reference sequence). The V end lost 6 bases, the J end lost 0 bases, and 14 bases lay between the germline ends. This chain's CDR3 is CASMARGASTDTQYF. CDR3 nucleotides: TGTGCCAGCATGGCCCGTGGGGCTAGCACAGATACGCAGTATTTT. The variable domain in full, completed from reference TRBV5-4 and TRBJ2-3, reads ETGVTQSPTHLIKTRGQQVTLRCSSQSGHNTVSWYQQALGQGPQFIFQYYREEENGRGNFPPRFSGLQFPNYSSELNVNALELDDSALYLCASMARGASTDTQYFGPGTRLTVL.

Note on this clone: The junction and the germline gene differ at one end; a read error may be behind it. CDR3: CASSLGGTGGRETQYF. The CDR3 DNA sequence: TGTGCTAGCAGCTTAGGCGGGACAGGGGGCCGCGAGACCCAGTACTTC. The chain uses TRBV7-7 and TRBJ2-5; 12 positions agree with TRBD1. This CDR3 has 16 residues. Looked up from germline, CDR1 is SSHAT and CDR2 is FNYEAQ (reference sequence).

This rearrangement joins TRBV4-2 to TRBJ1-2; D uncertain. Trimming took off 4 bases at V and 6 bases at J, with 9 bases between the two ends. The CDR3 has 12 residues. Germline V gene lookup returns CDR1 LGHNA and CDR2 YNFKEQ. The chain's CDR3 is CASSRENNGYTF. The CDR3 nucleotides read TGTGCCAGCAGCCGGGAGAATAATGGCTACACCTTC.

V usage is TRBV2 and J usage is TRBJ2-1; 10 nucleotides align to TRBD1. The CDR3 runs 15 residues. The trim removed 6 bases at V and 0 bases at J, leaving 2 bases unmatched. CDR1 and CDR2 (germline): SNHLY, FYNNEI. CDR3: CASSRDRGSYNEQFF. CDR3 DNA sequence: TGTGCCAGCAGCAGGGACAGGGGCTCCTACAATGAGCAGTTCTTC.

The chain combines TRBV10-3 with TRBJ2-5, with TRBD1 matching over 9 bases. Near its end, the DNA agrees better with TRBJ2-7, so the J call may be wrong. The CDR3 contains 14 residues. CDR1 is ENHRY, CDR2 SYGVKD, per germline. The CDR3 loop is CAISPGTGTYEQYF. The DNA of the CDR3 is TGTGCCATCAGCCCCGGGACAGGGACCTACGAGCAGTACTTC.

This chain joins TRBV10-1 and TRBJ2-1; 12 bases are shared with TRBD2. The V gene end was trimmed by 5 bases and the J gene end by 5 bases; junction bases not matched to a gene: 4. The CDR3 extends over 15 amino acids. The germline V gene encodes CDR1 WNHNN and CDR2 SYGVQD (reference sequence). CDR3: CASSRTSGAHNEQFF. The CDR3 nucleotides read TGCGCCAGCAGTAGGACTAGCGGGGCCCACAATGAGCAGTTCTTC.